A selection of T cell receptor beta chains follows, all from one sample in a study of T cells after yellow fever vaccination. Using its own MiXCR run on the 5' RACE reads, TCRdb lists one record per CDR3 protein. Of 300,000 to 400,000 distinct CDR3 sequences in the sample, 8.5% to 10% were seen once. Source: PBMCs, taken on the day of the first yellow fever vaccination. These receptors were taken from a man in his late teens or twenties who received the YFV17D yellow fever vaccine. CDR3s include the opening cysteine and the closing phenylalanine or tryptophan. D genes are given only for firm matches. Part of the rows lack a size; the others show once, few, many or a class for expanded clones.

abundance: .
j_gene: TRBJ1-1
d_gene: .
v_gene: TRBV7-3
len: 17
CDR3nt: TGTGCCAGCAGCCCCGGGCCCCAGGGACGTAGAAACACTGAAGCTTTCTTT
CDR3aa: CASSPGPQGRRNTEAFF

abundance: .
j_gene: TRBJ2-1
d_gene: TRBD1
v_gene: TRBV7-9
len: 15
CDR3nt: TGTGCCAGCAGCCCGGTCCAGGGGGCTTGGGATGAGCAGTTCTTC
CDR3aa: CASSPVQGAWDEQFF

abundance: .
j_gene: TRBJ2-2
d_gene: TRBD2
v_gene: TRBV18
len: 15
CDR3nt: TGTGCCAGCACAGGACTAGCGGGGGACACCGGGGAGCTGTTTTTT
CDR3aa: CASTGLAGDTGELFF

abundance: many
j_gene: TRBJ1-6
d_gene: .
v_gene: TRBV6-5
len: 12
CDR3nt: TGTGCCAGCAGTTATCCCGATTCACCCCTCCACTTT
CDR3aa: CASSYPDSPLHF

abundance: .
j_gene: TRBJ2-5
d_gene: .
v_gene: TRBV5-1
len: 17
CDR3nt: TGCGCCAGCAGCTTGGTGAGCGGGCGATTCATCCAAGAGACCCAGTACTTC
CDR3aa: CASSLVSGRFIQETQYF

abundance: .
j_gene: TRBJ2-1
d_gene: .
v_gene: TRBV4-2
len: 18
CDR3nt: TGTGCCAGCAGCCAAGTCGGGTGGTCTCGGAGCTCCTACAATGAGCAGTTCTTC
CDR3aa: CASSQVGWSRSSYNEQFF

abundance: few
j_gene: TRBJ2-7
d_gene: TRBD2
v_gene: TRBV6-2/TRBV6-3
len: 15
CDR3nt: TGTGCCAGCAGTTACTCAACGGGACTATCCTACGAGCAGTACTTC
CDR3aa: CASSYSTGLSYEQYF

abundance: .
j_gene: TRBJ2-7
d_gene: .
v_gene: TRBV6-2/TRBV6-3
len: 12
CDR3nt: TGTGCCAGCAGTTACGTCTTCTACGAGCAGTACTTC
CDR3aa: CASSYVFYEQYF

abundance: .
j_gene: TRBJ2-1
d_gene: TRBD1
v_gene: TRBV15
len: 14
CDR3nt: TGTGCCACCAGCCGGAGACAGGGGAGTTATGAGCAGTTCTTC
CDR3aa: CATSRRQGSYEQFF

abundance: .
j_gene: TRBJ1-5
d_gene: TRBD1
v_gene: TRBV20-1
len: 13
CDR3nt: TGCAGTGCTAGGCCCACAGGGGATCAGCCCCAGCATTTT
CDR3aa: CSARPTGDQPQHF